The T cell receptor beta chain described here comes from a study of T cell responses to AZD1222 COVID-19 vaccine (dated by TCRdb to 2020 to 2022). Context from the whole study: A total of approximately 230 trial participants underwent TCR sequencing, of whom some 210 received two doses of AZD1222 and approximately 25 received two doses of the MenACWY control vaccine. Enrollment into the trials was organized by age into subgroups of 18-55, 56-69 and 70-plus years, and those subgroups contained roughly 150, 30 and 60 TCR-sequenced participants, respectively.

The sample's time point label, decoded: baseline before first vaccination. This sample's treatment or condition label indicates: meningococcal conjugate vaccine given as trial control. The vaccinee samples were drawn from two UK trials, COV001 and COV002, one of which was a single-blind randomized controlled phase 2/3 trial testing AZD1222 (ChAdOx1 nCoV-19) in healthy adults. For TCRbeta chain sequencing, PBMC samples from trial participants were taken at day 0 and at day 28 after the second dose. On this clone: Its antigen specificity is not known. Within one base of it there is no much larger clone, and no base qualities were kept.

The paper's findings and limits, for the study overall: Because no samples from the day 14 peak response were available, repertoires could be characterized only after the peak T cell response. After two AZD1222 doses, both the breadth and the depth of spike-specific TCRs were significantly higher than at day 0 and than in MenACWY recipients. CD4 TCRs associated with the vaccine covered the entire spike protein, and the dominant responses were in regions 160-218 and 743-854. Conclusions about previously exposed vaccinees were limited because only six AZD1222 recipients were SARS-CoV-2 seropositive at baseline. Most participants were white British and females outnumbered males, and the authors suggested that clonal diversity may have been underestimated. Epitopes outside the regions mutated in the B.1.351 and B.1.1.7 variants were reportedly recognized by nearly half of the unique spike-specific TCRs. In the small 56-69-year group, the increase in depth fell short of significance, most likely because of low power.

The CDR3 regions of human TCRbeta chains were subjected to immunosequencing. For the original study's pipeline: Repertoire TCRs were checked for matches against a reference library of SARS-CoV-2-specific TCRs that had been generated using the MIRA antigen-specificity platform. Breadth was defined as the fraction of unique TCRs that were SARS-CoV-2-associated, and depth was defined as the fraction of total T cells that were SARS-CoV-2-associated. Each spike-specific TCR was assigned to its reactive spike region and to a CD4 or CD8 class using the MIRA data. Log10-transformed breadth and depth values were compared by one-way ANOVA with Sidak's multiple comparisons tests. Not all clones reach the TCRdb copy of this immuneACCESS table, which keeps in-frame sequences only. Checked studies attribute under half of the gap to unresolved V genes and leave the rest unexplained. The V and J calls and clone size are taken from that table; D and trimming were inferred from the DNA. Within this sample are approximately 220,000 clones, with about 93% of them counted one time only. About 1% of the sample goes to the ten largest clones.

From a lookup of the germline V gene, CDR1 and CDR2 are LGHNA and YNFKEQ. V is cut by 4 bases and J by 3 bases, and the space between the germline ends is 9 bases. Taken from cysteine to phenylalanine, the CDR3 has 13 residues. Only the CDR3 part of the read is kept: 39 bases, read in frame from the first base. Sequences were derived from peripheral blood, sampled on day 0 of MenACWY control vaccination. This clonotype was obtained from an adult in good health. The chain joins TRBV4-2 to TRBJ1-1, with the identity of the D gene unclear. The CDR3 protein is CASSPWEDTEAFF. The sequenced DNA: TGTGCCAGCAGCCCTTGGGAGGACACTGAAGCTTTCTTT.